Included here is one T cell receptor (beta chain) sequence, with context. No antigen is known for it. The CDR3 consists of 15 residues. Germline V gene sequence: CDR1 SGHTA, CDR2 FQGTGA. With 1 base clipped from V and 4 bases from J, the junction kept 6 bases outside the gene matches. This entry belongs to a study of cytomegalovirus exposure and HLA in healthy donors. General observations from the study: Reports showed the classifier diagnosing cytomegalovirus status with high specificity and sensitivity. In vitro work confirmed that a few CMV-associated chains recognize CMV antigens.

Generated by immunoSEQ multiplex PCR, the TCRdb table keeps only in-frame clones and is missing some. The sample comprises about 330,000 clones, roughly 90% of which are singletons, and under 0.85% rests with the top ten. Sequenced: PBMCs. This sequence was found in a woman aged 18-35 years in good health and CMV-seronegative. V gene TRBV7-3 combines with J gene TRBJ2-7; 8 bases line up with TRBD1. The CDR3 coding sequence is TGTGCCAGCAGCTTAAAAGGGGGACAGGCTTACGAGCAGTACTTC. Its protein is CASSLKGGQAYEQYF.